Below are 23 T cell receptor beta chains sequenced from a single sample in a study of cytomegalovirus exposure and HLA in healthy donors. Libraries were prepared by immunoSEQ multiplex PCR; TCRdb keeps only in-frame clonotypes and omits some of them. This table holds roughly 150,000 clones, roughly 90% found once. Specimen: PBMCs. The receptor source for this set is a woman under 30 in good health and CMV-seropositive.

V usage is TRBV23-1 and J usage is TRBJ2-5, with 7 positions matching TRBD1. TRBV23-1 is flagged as an ORF with uncertain function. J lost 5 bases, V lost 9 bases, and 15 bases had no gene match. This CDR3 region has 15 residues. CDR3 residues: CASPLGQALRETQYF. CDR3 DNA: TGCGCCAGTCCTCTCGGACAGGCGCTCCGTGAGACCCAGTACTTC.

The rearrangement links TRBV4-1 to TRBJ1-1, with D unresolved. The CDR3 is 15 residues long. In germline, CDR1 is MGHRA, CDR2 YSYEKL. The V end lost 0 bases, the J end lost 0 bases, and 8 bases lay between the germline ends. The chain's CDR3 is CASSQEEVLNTEAFF. CDR3 bases: TGCGCCAGCAGCCAAGAAGAGGTATTGAACACTGAAGCTTTCTTT.

This sequence joins TRBV10-3 and TRBJ2-7; 8 bases are a match to TRBD1. V lost 5 bases and J lost 0; bases outside the gene matches: 3. Germline values: CDR1 ENHRY, CDR2 SYGVKD. The CDR3 is 14 residues long. CDR3 nucleotides: TGTGCCATCAGTCGGGGACAGGACTCCTACGAGCAGTACTTC. The encoded protein is CAISRGQDSYEQYF.

The V gene is TRBV18, the J gene TRBJ1-2, with 7 bases matching TRBD1. The junction had 8 bases not matched to a gene; V was cut back by 6 bases and J by 7 bases. This CDR3 is 13 amino acids long. Germline-derived CDR1 and CDR2 are KGHSH and LQKENI. The CDR3 DNA is TGTGCCAGCTCTAGAGACAGGGAAAGTGGCTACACCTTC. As protein: CASSRDRESGYTF.

The chain uses TRBV12-5 and TRBJ1-1; a possible D gene is TRBD1 (5 bases). Germline V gene sequence: CDR1 LGHNT, CDR2 FRNRAP. The CDR3 is made up of 14 amino acids. The germline V and J ends were trimmed by 3 bases and 1 base, with 9 bases remaining between them. The CDR3 sequence: CASGFYDRNTEAFF. Written as DNA, the CDR3 is TGTGCTAGTGGTTTCTATGACAGGAACACTGAAGCTTTCTTT.

The gene calls are TRBV6-6 and TRBJ1-4, with 9 bases fitting TRBD1. The germline CDR1 and CDR2 sequences are MNHNY and SVGAGI (reference sequence). This CDR3 is 15 amino acids long. The trim removed 5 bases at V and 8 bases at J, leaving 9 bases unmatched. This CDR3 is CASSSTGGAGEKLFF. CDR3 DNA: TGTGCCAGCAGTAGCACAGGGGGCGCTGGGGAAAAACTGTTTTTT.

The chain has TRBV27 and TRBJ1-5; 9 bases map to TRBD1. Germline trimming cut 5 bases from V and 1 base from J; bases unmatched to any gene: 6. CDR3 size: 16 residues. The V gene's germline CDR1 is MNHEY and CDR2 SMNVEV (reference sequence). The CDR3 DNA reads TGTGCCAGCAGTGCTTGGACAGGGGTAAGCAATCAGCCCCAGCATTTT. Amino acids: CASSAWTGVSNQPQHF.

The chain links TRBV9 to TRBJ2-3; D is unclear. The length of the CDR3 is 16 residues. CDR1 SGDLS and CDR2 YYNGEE come from the germline V gene. Trimming took 0 bases from V and 6 from J, leaving 17 bases between them. CDR3 DNA: TGTGCCAGCAGCGTAGGCCCTGCAGGCCCTCAGGATACGCAGTATTTT. Translated: CASSVGPAGPQDTQYF. Variable domain in full (rest from reference TRBV9 and TRBJ2-3): DSGVTQTPKHLITATGQRVTLRCSPRSGDLSVYWYQQSLDQGLQFLIQYYNGEERAKGNILERFSAQQFPDLHSELNLSSLELGDSALYFCASSVGPAGPQDTQYFGPGTRLTVL.

The rearrangement joins TRBV11-3 to TRBJ2-7; D perhaps matches TRBD2 (5 bases). Germline-derived CDR1 and CDR2 are SGHNT and YENEEA. V shed 4 bases and J shed 1 base, with 11 bases lying between them. This CDR3 has 14 residues. The CDR3 DNA reads TGTGCCAGCAGCTCACATCGGGGTTCCTACGAGCAGTACTTC. Protein sequence: CASSSHRGSYEQYF.

V and J are TRBV28 and TRBJ1-2; D unclear. CDR3 length: 15 amino acids. Germline values: CDR1 MDHEN, CDR2 SYDVKM. The V gene lost 7 bases and the J gene lost 6 bases, with 21 bases spanning the gap. CDR3 coding DNA: TGTGCCAGCACATTAGGGAGGGAGAGGCTGAATGGCTACACCTTC. This encodes CASTLGRERLNGYTF.

The V gene is TRBV5-6, the J gene TRBJ1-5; 9 bases line up with TRBD1. The CDR3 spans 16 residues. Germline CDR1 is SGHDT and CDR2 is YYEEEE. With V trimmed by 4 bases and J by 3 bases, 8 bases remained unmatched. The CDR3 spells CASSPSGTGNNQPQHF. The CDR3 bases are TGTGCCAGCAGCCCCTCCGGGACAGGGAACAATCAGCCCCAGCATTTT. Full variable domain (remainder filled in from reference TRBV5-6 and TRBJ1-5): DAGVTQSPTHLIKTRGQQVTLRCSPKSGHDTVSWYQQALGQGPQFIFQYYEEEERQRGNFPDRFSGHQFPNYSSELNVNALLLGDSALYLCASSPSGTGNNQPQHFGDGTRLSIL.

This chain joins TRBV4-3 and TRBJ2-3, with TRBD1 as a possible D gene (5 bases). CDR3 length: 15 residues. The germline V gene encodes CDR1 LGHNA and CDR2 YSLEER. The germline V and J ends were trimmed by 0 bases and 1 base, with 8 bases remaining between them. CDR3 sequence reads: CASSQDIGGTDTQYF. Written as DNA, the CDR3 is TGCGCCAGCAGCCAAGATATAGGGGGCACAGATACGCAGTATTTT.

This rearrangement joins TRBV5-1 to TRBJ1-5; D is possibly TRBD1 (6 bases). Germline CDR1 SGHRS, CDR2 YFSETQ. CDR3 length: 15 amino acids. Trimming cost V 0 bases and J 2 bases, with 9 bases left between them. The CDR3: CASSLEGDRNQPQHF. The CDR3 nucleotides are TGCGCCAGCAGCTTGGAGGGGGATCGCAATCAGCCCCAGCATTTT.

This chain uses TRBV2 with TRBJ2-2; possibly TRBD2 for D (5 bases). Trimming cost V 1 base and J 5 bases, with 23 bases left between them. The length of the CDR3 is 19 residues. The germline V gene encodes CDR1 SNHLY and CDR2 FYNNEI. CDR3 DNA sequence: TGTGCCAGCAGTGAAGAAGGGATATTGGTGGGAGCGCGAACCGGGGAGCTGTTTTTT. It encodes CASSEEGILVGARTGELFF.

The genes are TRBV5-4 and TRBJ1-1, with D tentatively TRBD1 (5 bases). Trimming took off 1 base at V and 3 bases at J, with 13 bases between the two ends. The CDR3 runs to 15 residues. In germline, CDR1 is SGHNT, CDR2 YYREEE (reference sequence). The CDR3 loop is CASSLSPRGDTEAFF. The CDR3 DNA follows: TGTGCCAGCAGCTTGTCACCCCGGGGGGACACTGAAGCTTTCTTT.

The CDR3: CASSYSTGFEQFF. For the CDR3, the DNA is TGTGCCAGCAGTTACTCGACAGGGTTTGAGCAGTTCTTC. The gene calls are TRBV6-5 and TRBJ2-1; 7 bases map to TRBD1. The V and J ends lost 0 bases and 9 bases, in that order; junction bases with no gene match: 2. CDR1 is MNHEY, CDR2 SVGAGI, per germline. The CDR3 runs to 13 residues.

The chain recombines TRBV7-2 with TRBJ1-5; TRBD1 matches 8 bases. The ends lost 4 bases at V and 10 bases at J; junction bases unmatched: 6. CDR1 is SGHTA and CDR2 is FQGNSA in the germline V gene. CDR3 length equals 13 residues. CDR3 amino acids: CASSSGTGPPQHF. CDR3 nucleotide sequence: TGTGCCAGCAGCTCCGGGACAGGCCCACCCCAGCATTTT.

The V gene is TRBV15, the J gene TRBJ1-3; D is possibly TRBD1 (6 bases). The CDR3 extends over 15 amino acids. V was shortened by 0 bases and J by 3 bases, with 9 bases between the two germline ends. Germline V gives CDR1 LNHNV, CDR2 YYDKDF (reference sequence). The DNA of the CDR3 is TGTGCCACCAGCAGAGATCGGGACATTGGAAACACCATATATTTT. Translation gives CATSRDRDIGNTIYF.

The genes are TRBV5-1 and TRBJ1-1, with a possible D match to TRBD1 (6 bases). V was clipped by 4 bases and J by 5 bases, with 18 bases between them. From germline, CDR1 is SGHRS and CDR2 YFSETQ. The CDR3 contains 15 residues. This CDR3 reads CASSLSGGQGTEAFF. CDR3 coding DNA: TGCGCCAGCAGCCTGAGTGGGGGCCAAGGGACTGAAGCTTTCTTT.

In the case of this clone: At one end, the junction sequence differs from germline, possibly due to a read error. The CDR3 coding sequence is TGTGCTAGCAGTTCCCATAGCACAGATACGCAGTATTTT. Translated: CASSSHSTDTQYF. This sequence joins TRBV7-7 and TRBJ2-3; the D is unclear. This CDR3 is built from 13 residues. The germline gives CDR1 SSHAT, CDR2 FNYEAQ (reference sequence).

The chain joins TRBV7-9 to TRBJ2-3, with D maybe TRBD2 (5 bases). CDR1 SEHNR and CDR2 FQNEAQ come from the germline V gene (reference sequence). Trimming stripped 0 bases from V and 8 bases from J, with 15 bases between. The CDR3 consists of 15 residues. This CDR3 reads CASSLAGRTGGTQYF. The CDR3, as DNA: TGTGCCAGCAGCTTAGCGGGGAGAACCGGAGGTACGCAGTATTTT.

The chain employs TRBV5-4 and TRBJ2-7; the match to TRBD2 covers 14 bases. J gave up 5 bases and V 1 base, and 2 bases lay outside the gene matches. Germline assignment: CDR1 SGHNT and CDR2 YYREEE (reference sequence). The length of the CDR3 is 15 residues. The CDR3 protein is CASSLPGLAGDEQYF. In nucleotides, the CDR3 is TGTGCCAGCAGCTTGCCGGGACTAGCGGGAGACGAGCAGTACTTC.

The chain couples TRBV6-5 to TRBJ2-1; unclear D gene. The CDR3 has 15 residues. Germline V gene data show CDR1 as MNHEY and CDR2 as SVGAGI. The germline V and J ends were trimmed by 6 bases and 8 bases, with 20 bases remaining between them. CDR3 DNA sequence: TGTGCCAGCAGCAAAGACCCCACGACTTACGATGAGCAGTTCTTC. Translation gives CASSKDPTTYDEQFF.